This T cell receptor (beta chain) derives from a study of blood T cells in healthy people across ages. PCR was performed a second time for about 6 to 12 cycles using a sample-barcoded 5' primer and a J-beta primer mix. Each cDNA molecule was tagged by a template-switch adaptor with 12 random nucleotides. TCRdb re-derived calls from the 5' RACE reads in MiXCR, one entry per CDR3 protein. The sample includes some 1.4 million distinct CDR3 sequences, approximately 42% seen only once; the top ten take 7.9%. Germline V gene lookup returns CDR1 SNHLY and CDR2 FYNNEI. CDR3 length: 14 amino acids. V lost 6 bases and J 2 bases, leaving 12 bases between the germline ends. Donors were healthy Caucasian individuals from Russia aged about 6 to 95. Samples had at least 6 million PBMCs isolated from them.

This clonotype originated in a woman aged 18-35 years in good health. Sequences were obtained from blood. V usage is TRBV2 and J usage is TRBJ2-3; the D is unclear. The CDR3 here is CASRAPGPTDTQYF. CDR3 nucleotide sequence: TGTGCCAGCAGGGCCCCCGGACCCACAGATACGCAGTATTTT.